This entry lists 18 T cell receptor beta chains sequenced from one sample in a study of blood T cell repertoires in COVID-19 (TCRdb year 2020). The protocol used for the library was the immunoSEQ multiplex PCR assay. Not all clones reach the TCRdb copy of this immuneACCESS table, which keeps in-frame sequences only. Checked studies attribute under half of the gap to unresolved V genes and leave the rest unexplained. For this sample the table gives 150,000 to 200,000 clones, of which around 85% were detected only once. Around a sixth of the sample belongs to the ten largest clones. The sequenced material came from peripheral blood. The receptors stem from a person aged 65 to 79 with COVID-19, enrolled during active disease.

The chain has TRBV29-1 and TRBJ1-3, with a weak D call TRBD1 (5 bases). The CDR3 loop spans 14 amino acids. Germline loops: CDR1 SQVTM, CDR2 ANQGSEA. V shed 0 bases and J shed 2 bases, with 8 bases lying between them. The CDR3 loop reads CSVEDGGAGNTIYF. In nucleotides, the CDR3 is TGCAGCGTTGAAGATGGGGGGGCTGGAAACACCATATATTTT.

This rearrangement joins TRBV6-6 to TRBJ2-2; D ambiguous. CDR1 is MNHNY, CDR2 SVGAGI, per germline (reference sequence). CDR3 length: 13 amino acids. Trimming took off 3 bases at V and 8 bases at J, with 10 bases between the two ends. CDR3 DNA sequence: TGTGCCAGCAGTTATTACAGTACGGGGGAGCTGTTTTTT. Its translation is CASSYYSTGELFF.

This rearrangement joins TRBV7-9 to TRBJ1-3, with TRBD1 matching over 10 bases. CDR3 length: 18 amino acids. J lost 1 base, V lost 5 bases, and 11 bases had no gene match. The germline CDR1 and CDR2 sequences are SEHNR and FQNEAQ (reference sequence). The CDR3 nucleotides read TGTGCCAGCAGCCGCTGGAGAGACAGGGGGCGATCTGGAAACACCATATATTTT. It encodes CASSRWRDRGRSGNTIYF.

The chain employs TRBV6-1 and TRBJ1-2; D remains ambiguous. Trimming took off 0 bases at V and 8 bases at J, with 13 bases between the two ends. Germline V gene data show CDR1 as MNHNS and CDR2 as SASEGT. This CDR3 is 14 amino acids long. This CDR3 is CASSEARQAGGYTF. The CDR3 DNA is TGTGCCAGCAGTGAAGCGCGCCAAGCGGGGGGCTACACCTTC.

V gene TRBV25-1 combines with J gene TRBJ2-7; the match to TRBD2 covers 7 bases. The CDR3 extends over 14 amino acids. With V trimmed by 6 bases and J by 1 base, 6 bases remained unmatched. Germline CDR1 is MGHDK and CDR2 is SYGVNS. CDR3 DNA: TGTGCCAGCAGGGCTAGCGGTTCTTCCTACGAGCAGTACTTC. As protein: CASRASGSSYEQYF.

The chain recombines TRBV5-4 with TRBJ2-3; no firm D call. Deletions cut 0 bases from V and 0 bases from J, with 5 bases between. The CDR3 spans 14 residues. Germline CDR1 SGHNT, CDR2 YYREEE (reference sequence). CDR3 bases: TGTGCCAGCAGCTTGGGACTGAGCACAGATACGCAGTATTTT. Translating gives CASSLGLSTDTQYF.

The V and J genes are TRBV3-1 (or the pseudogene TRBV3-2) and TRBJ2-5; TRBD1 is a possible D gene (6 bases). Germline V gives CDR1 LGHDT, CDR2 YNNKEL (reference sequence). The CDR3 totals 19 residues. V lost 10 bases, J lost 0 bases, and 30 bases lay in between. CDR3: CANLEARGQTSNNQETQYF. In nucleotides, the CDR3 is TGTGCCAACCTAGAGGCCCGGGGACAAACCTCGAATAACCAAGAGACCCAGTACTTC.

This rearrangement joins TRBV6-5 to TRBJ2-7, with TRBD1 matching 7 bases. Germline V gene lookup returns CDR1 MNHEY and CDR2 SVGAGI. The CDR3 spans 12 residues. V lost 9 bases to trimming and J lost 2 bases; unmatched junction nucleotides: 4. The CDR3 DNA reads as TGTGCCAGTCAACAGGGGACCTACGAGCAGTACTTC. It specifies CASQQGTYEQYF.

V is TRBV2 and J is TRBJ1-3, with TRBD1 as a possible D gene (5 bases). Germline V CDR1 and CDR2: SNHLY, FYNNEI. This CDR3 contains 16 residues. Trimming took 3 bases from V and 2 from J, leaving 14 bases between them. The CDR3 DNA is TGTGCCAGCAGTGATTCCGGGACTCAAGCTGGAAACACCATATATTTT. As protein: CASSDSGTQAGNTIYF.

The V and J genes are TRBV6-5 and TRBJ2-7, with TRBD1 identical over 8 bases. Trimming removed 5 bases from V and 2 bases from J; junction bases left unmatched: 8. Germline CDR1 and CDR2: MNHEY and SVGAGI. The CDR3 covers 15 residues. CDR3 in amino acids: CASSHRQGFAYEQYF. The CDR3 DNA follows: TGTGCCAGCAGTCACCGACAGGGGTTCGCCTACGAGCAGTACTTC.

The rearrangement links TRBV4-2 to TRBJ2-7, with 7 nucleotides matching TRBD2. This CDR3 has 18 amino acids. The V segment lost 0 bases and the J segment 4 bases; nucleotides outside the gene matches: 15. The germline V gene encodes CDR1 LGHNA and CDR2 YNFKEQ. The CDR3 DNA is TGTGCCAGCAGCCAAGATCTGATGGGGGGGAGTACAGGTTACGAGCAGTACTTC. Protein sequence: CASSQDLMGGSTGYEQYF.

V is TRBV2 and J is TRBJ2-3; 7 nucleotides align to TRBD2. V trimming: 4 bases; J trimming: 4 bases; junction bases outside the gene matches: 5. CDR1 SNHLY and CDR2 FYNNEI come from the germline V gene. CDR3 length equals 14 residues. CDR3 sequence (DNA): TGTGCCAGCAGTGGGGGCGGGGGAGCAGATACGCAGTATTTT. Translating it yields CASSGGGGADTQYF.

The V gene is TRBV15, the J gene TRBJ2-7; D remains ambiguous. The CDR3 totals 14 residues. Germline V CDR1 and CDR2: LNHNV, YYDKDF (reference sequence). The V gene lost 0 bases and the J gene lost 5 bases, with 11 bases spanning the gap. The CDR3 bases are TGTGCCACCAGCAGAGATCGAAGTCGGGACGAGCAGTACTTC. Amino acids: CATSRDRSRDEQYF.

The chain has TRBV6-6 and TRBJ2-7; the D is unclear. This CDR3 has 15 amino acids. Per the germline V gene, CDR1 is MNHNY and CDR2 is SVGAGI (reference sequence). V lost 4 bases, J lost 0 bases, and 13 bases lay in between. The CDR3 spells CASSLSAAFSYEQYF. The DNA for the CDR3 is TGTGCCAGCAGTTTATCGGCGGCTTTCTCCTACGAGCAGTACTTC.

The chain recombines TRBV30 with TRBJ2-7; 8 nucleotides match TRBD1. CDR3 length: 12 amino acids. After removal of 3 bases from V and 4 bases from J, the junction contained 2 bases not matched to a gene. The germline CDR1 and CDR2 sequences are GTSNPN and SVGIG (reference sequence). The DNA of the CDR3 is TGTGCCTGGAGCAGGGGGCCATACGAGCAGTACTTC. It translates to CAWSRGPYEQYF.

This clone was counted between two and nine times. This chain links TRBV15 with TRBJ2-7; no clear D gene. V was trimmed by 0 bases and J by 6 bases, leaving 9 bases between them. Germline CDR1 LNHNV, CDR2 YYDKDF (reference sequence). The CDR3 totals 13 residues. For the CDR3, the DNA is TGTGCCACCAGCAGAGATCGGTCTATCGAGCAGTACTTC. This codes for CATSRDRSIEQYF.

The rearrangement uses TRBV14 and TRBJ1-6; weak D call: TRBD1 (6 bases). The CDR3 spans 19 residues. The germline gives CDR1 SGHDN, CDR2 FVKESK. The V gene lost 1 base and the J gene lost 0 bases, with 16 bases spanning the gap. CDR3 in DNA: TGTGCCAGCAGCCAAGGGACAGCAGCAAGCAGCTCCTATAATTCACCCCTCCACTTT. Translating gives CASSQGTAASSSYNSPLHF. Combining the CDR3 with reference TRBV14 and TRBJ1-6 gives the whole variable domain EAGVTQFPSHSVIEKGQTVTLRCDPISGHDNLYWYRRVMGKEIKFLLHFVKESKQDESGMPNNRFLAERTGGTYSTLKVQPAELEDSGVYFCASSQGTAASSSYNSPLHFGNGTRLTVT.

V and J are TRBV6-5 and TRBJ2-1, with 12 bases matching TRBD2. The length of the CDR3 is 16 residues. V was clipped by 2 bases and J by 7 bases; unmatched bases: 6. Germline V lookup: CDR1 MNHEY, CDR2 SVGAGI. The CDR3 loop reads CASSYLASGGVNEQFF. The DNA for the CDR3 is TGTGCCAGCAGTTACCTTGCTAGCGGGGGGGTTAATGAGCAGTTCTTC.